Following are 24 T cell receptor beta chains from one sample sequenced in a study of shared clonotypes between healthy human individuals (TCRdb year 2020). The library was obtained by the immunoSEQ multiplex PCR assay. Imported from immuneACCESS, the table was reduced by TCRdb to in-frame sequences with V and J called. These copies leave out some clones; in studies compared against another copy, an unresolved V gene accounts for under half, and the cause of the remainder is not known. This sample lists about 820,000 clones; approximately 92% were detected once. More than 20% of the sample is held by the ten biggest clonotypes. CD8 naive samples consisted of CD45RO-negative cells that were positively selected for CCR7, yielding a CD45RA+CCR7+ population without TemRA cells. Sequencing used naive CD8+ T cells sorted from blood. The cell subset or site label corresponds to: CD45RA+CCR7+. The receptors derive from a man aged 25-40 years in good health.

The sample holds one count of this clone. The same CDR3 can be traced to other DNA sequences in this sample. This chain uses TRBV13 with TRBJ1-1; D is possibly TRBD1 (5 bases). V was clipped by 0 bases and J by 1 base, with 6 bases between them. CDR1 and CDR2 from the germline V gene are PRHDT and FYEKMQ (reference sequence). CDR3 length equals 14 residues. The CDR3: CASSLGGGNTEAFF. The CDR3, as DNA: TGTGCCAGCAGCTTAGGTGGGGGGAACACTGAAGCTTTCTTT.

The chain links TRBV4-3 to TRBJ2-7, with D possibly being TRBD1 (5 bases). Trimming pared 0 bases from V and 5 bases from J, leaving 14 bases between. This CDR3 is built from 15 residues. Germline-derived CDR1 and CDR2 are LGHNA and YSLEER. In DNA, the CDR3 is TGCGCCAGCAGCCAAGATTTAGGCAGGGTCCACGAGCAGTACTTC. It specifies CASSQDLGRVHEQYF.

This rearrangement joins TRBV27 to TRBJ2-5, with D perhaps matching TRBD2 (7 bases). CDR3 length: 14 amino acids. V was trimmed by 7 bases and J by 3 bases, leaving 15 bases between them. From germline, CDR1 is MNHEY and CDR2 SMNVEV (reference sequence). The DNA for the CDR3 is TGTGCCAGCACCCAAGGGGGGGCAGAAGAGACCCAGTACTTC. It yields the protein CASTQGGAEETQYF.

This chain links TRBV4-3 with TRBJ2-3; D unclear. V was pared by 0 bases and J by 0 bases, with 13 bases between. Germline CDR1 LGHNA, CDR2 YSLEER. The CDR3 runs to 17 residues. The CDR3 is CASSQDPPASSTDTQYF. In nucleotides, the CDR3 is TGCGCCAGCAGCCAAGACCCCCCGGCTTCTAGCACAGATACGCAGTATTTT.

This chain connects TRBV4-1 to TRBJ1-5, with D perhaps TRBD1 (6 bases). V was shortened by 0 bases and J by 5 bases, with 11 bases between the two germline ends. This CDR3 has 15 residues. Germline values: CDR1 MGHRA, CDR2 YSYEKL. The CDR3 is CASSQEDRGDQPQHF. In nucleotides, the CDR3 is TGCGCCAGCAGCCAAGAGGACAGAGGGGATCAGCCCCAGCATTTT.

This sequence joins TRBV27 and TRBJ1-1; D unresolved. CDR3 length: 13 amino acids. CDR1 and CDR2 (germline): MNHEY, SMNVEV (reference sequence). Trimming removed 3 bases from V and 2 bases from J, with 7 bases in between. DNA of the CDR3: TGTGCCAGCAGTTTTTTAATCAACACTGAAGCTTTCTTT. Translating gives CASSFLINTEAFF.

The chain's CDR3 is CASSYSKDLKETQYF. CDR3 nucleotides: TGTGCCAGCAGTTACTCAAAGGACCTAAAAGAGACCCAGTACTTC. The chain uses TRBV27 and TRBJ2-5; D call uncertain. V lost 4 bases and J 3 bases, leaving 15 bases between the germline ends. Germline V CDR1 and CDR2: MNHEY, SMNVEV (reference sequence). The CDR3 runs to 15 residues.

The chain couples TRBV5-1 to TRBJ2-3, with 8 bases fitting TRBD2. The trim removed 5 bases at V and 3 bases at J, leaving 8 bases unmatched. The CDR3 extends over 15 amino acids. Germline loops: CDR1 SGHRS, CDR2 YFSETQ. CDR3 bases: TGCGCCAGCAGTACCAGCGGGAGTAGTACAGATACGCAGTATTTT. Amino acid sequence: CASSTSGSSTDTQYF.

This chain uses TRBV7-9 with TRBJ1-1; D perhaps matches TRBD1 (6 bases). Germline CDR1 reads SEHNR; CDR2 reads FQNEAQ (reference sequence). This CDR3 comprises 14 residues. The V end lost 5 bases, the J end lost 6 bases, and 16 bases lay between the germline ends. CDR3 sequence (DNA): TGTGCCAGCAGCACAAGCAGGGGAAATCCTGAAGCTTTCTTT. Protein sequence: CASSTSRGNPEAFF.

The chain employs TRBV28 and TRBJ2-5; D tentatively reads TRBD1 or TRBD2 (5 bases each). The V end lost 8 bases, the J end lost 5 bases, and 18 bases lay between the germline ends. The germline CDR1 and CDR2 sequences are MDHEN and SYDVKM. CDR3 length equals 14 residues. The CDR3 sequence is CASRDVRLMETQYF. The CDR3 nucleotides are TGTGCCAGCCGGGACGTCCGTTTGATGGAGACCCAGTACTTC. Full variable domain (rest looked up from reference TRBV28 and TRBJ2-5): DVKVTQSSRYLVKRTGEKVFLECVQDMDHENMFWYRQDPGLGLRLIYFSYDVKMKEKGDIPEGYSVSREKKERFSLILESASTNQTSMYLCASRDVRLMETQYFGPGTRLLVL.

As concerns this clone: The same CDR3 is also encoded by other DNA sequences in this sample. The chain links TRBV15 to TRBJ2-7, with 9 positions matching TRBD1. There are 15 residues in the CDR3. V shed 0 bases, J shed 2 bases, and the junction held 2 bases outside the gene matches. Germline CDR1 reads LNHNV; CDR2 reads YYDKDF (reference sequence). CDR3 sequence: CATSREGQGAYEQYF. The DNA of the CDR3 is TGTGCCACCAGCAGAGAGGGACAGGGCGCCTACGAGCAGTACTTC. Variable domain in full (rest from reference TRBV15 and TRBJ2-7): DAMVIQNPRYQVTQFGKPVTLSCSQTLNHNVMYWYQQKSSQAPKLLFHYYDKDFNNEADTPDNFQSRRPNTSFCFLDIRSPGLGDTAMYLCATSREGQGAYEQYFGPGTRLTVT.

This chain uses TRBV6-5 with TRBJ2-7, with 10 bases that match TRBD2. Trimming at V came to 6 bases and at J to 3 bases, leaving 5 bases not matched to a gene. CDR3 length: 14 residues. Germline CDR1 MNHEY, CDR2 SVGAGI. CDR3 sequence reads: CASSFLAGDYEQYF. The CDR3 region has the DNA TGTGCCAGCAGCTTTCTAGCGGGAGACTACGAGCAGTACTTC.

The chain has TRBV2 and TRBJ2-7; no reliable D call. The CDR3 is 15 amino acids. Trimming took 1 base from V and 2 from J, leaving 12 bases between them. Germline V gives CDR1 SNHLY, CDR2 FYNNEI. CDR3: CASSEDPGATYEQYF. CDR3 nucleotide sequence: TGTGCCAGCAGTGAAGACCCCGGAGCAACCTACGAGCAGTACTTC.

The J gene is TRBJ2-1, the V gene TRBV9, with 10 bases fitting TRBD1. The trim removed 4 bases at V and 7 bases at J, leaving 5 bases unmatched. This CDR3 has 14 residues. The V gene's germline CDR1 is SGDLS and CDR2 YYNGEE. The CDR3 DNA sequence: TGTGCCAGCAGCCCATGGGACAGGGGAAATGAGCAGTTCTTC. This codes for CASSPWDRGNEQFF.

The chain combines TRBV5-4 with TRBJ2-5, with 10 bases matching TRBD2. V gave up 3 bases and J gave up 5 bases; unmatched junction bases: 7. Germline CDR1 SGHNT, CDR2 YYREEE (reference sequence). This CDR3 comprises 15 residues. The CDR3 loop reads CASSWESGRGETQYF. The DNA of the CDR3 is TGTGCCAGCAGCTGGGAAAGCGGGAGGGGGGAGACCCAGTACTTC.

The chain is built from TRBV7-9 and TRBJ2-1; weak D call: TRBD1 (5 bases). Germline V gene data show CDR1 as SEHNR and CDR2 as FQNEAQ (reference sequence). Between the trimmed V and J ends, which lost 2 bases and 7 bases, there was a span of 9 bases. The CDR3 has 13 residues. This CDR3 reads CASSLRDRNEQFF. CDR3 coding DNA: TGTGCCAGCAGCTTACGTGACAGAAATGAGCAGTTCTTC.

Points on this clone: One base separates it from a far larger clone, so it is likely a read error. The chain carries TRBV5-5 and TRBJ2-1, with D possibly being TRBD1 (6 bases). Germline loops: CDR1 SGHKS, CDR2 YYEKEE (reference sequence). This CDR3 region has 13 residues. V was shortened by 2 bases and J by 8 bases, with 11 bases between the two germline ends. Written as DNA, the CDR3 is TGTGCCAGCAGCTTAGGACAGCCCCATGAGCAGTTCTTC. Protein sequence: CASSLGQPHEQFF.

This rearrangement joins TRBV27 to TRBJ2-3, with a weak D call TRBD2 (6 bases). Trimming cost V 3 bases and J 3 bases, with 13 bases left between them. The CDR3 covers 15 residues. Germline CDR1 reads MNHEY; CDR2 reads SMNVEV (reference sequence). In DNA, the CDR3 is TGTGCCAGCAGTTTCACTAGCCTAGGGACAGATACGCAGTATTTT. Protein sequence: CASSFTSLGTDTQYF.

The CDR3 DNA sequence: TGTGCCAGCAGTTTGCCAGGGCCCGAGCAGTACTTC. Its translation is CASSLPGPEQYF. The V gene is TRBV27, the J gene TRBJ2-7; tentatively, D is TRBD1 (5 bases). There are 12 residues in the CDR3. Germline CDR1 reads MNHEY; CDR2 reads SMNVEV (reference sequence). The V end was cut by 3 bases, the J end by 6 bases, with 9 bases between.

To note about this clone: A much larger clone is a single base away; this may be a read error. V gene TRBV27 combines with J gene TRBJ2-7, with a tentative D call TRBD1 (6 bases). V lost 8 bases, J lost 3 bases, and 8 bases lay in between. The CDR3 extends over 11 amino acids. The germline CDR1 and CDR2 sequences are MNHEY and SMNVEV (reference sequence). CDR3 bases: TGTGCCAGCCGGGACAACTACGAGCAGTACTTC. As protein: CASRDNYEQYF.

The rearrangement links TRBV19 to TRBJ1-5; D gene ambiguous. Deletions cut 3 bases from V and 7 bases from J, with 10 bases between. The CDR3 is 13 amino acids. The germline V gene encodes CDR1 LNHDA and CDR2 SQIVND (reference sequence). CDR3 coding DNA: TGTGCCAGTAGTATCGAGGGATTCCAGCCCCAGCATTTT. Translating it yields CASSIEGFQPQHF.

The chain recombines TRBV10-3 with TRBJ2-1; D possibly corresponds to TRBD1 (6 bases). In germline, CDR1 is ENHRY, CDR2 SYGVKD. The CDR3 is 11 amino acids. V gave up 9 bases and J gave up 6 bases, with 9 bases separating them. CDR3 DNA: TGTGCCATTTTCAGGGGCAATGAGCAGTTCTTC. It specifies CAIFRGNEQFF.

The sample holds one count of this clone. The chain joins TRBV27 to TRBJ1-1, with 8 bases identical to TRBD1. V shed 2 bases, J shed 3 bases, and the junction held 11 bases outside the gene matches. CDR3 size: 17 residues. Germline V gene sequence: CDR1 MNHEY, CDR2 SMNVEV (reference sequence). Here the CDR3 reads CASSLLSGGAVDTEAFF. CDR3 nucleotide sequence: TGTGCCAGCAGTTTACTTTCAGGGGGCGCAGTGGACACTGAAGCTTTCTTT.

The J gene is TRBJ2-6, the V gene TRBV10-3; TRBD1 aligns across 9 bases. The CDR3 runs 18 residues. Germline assignment: CDR1 ENHRY and CDR2 SYGVKD. V dropped 6 bases and J dropped 0; count of bases not matched to a gene: 9. CDR3 bases: TGTGCCATCAGCCTGGACAGGGGCCTTAGCTCTGGGGCCAACGTCCTGACTTTC. It yields the protein CAISLDRGLSSGANVLTF.